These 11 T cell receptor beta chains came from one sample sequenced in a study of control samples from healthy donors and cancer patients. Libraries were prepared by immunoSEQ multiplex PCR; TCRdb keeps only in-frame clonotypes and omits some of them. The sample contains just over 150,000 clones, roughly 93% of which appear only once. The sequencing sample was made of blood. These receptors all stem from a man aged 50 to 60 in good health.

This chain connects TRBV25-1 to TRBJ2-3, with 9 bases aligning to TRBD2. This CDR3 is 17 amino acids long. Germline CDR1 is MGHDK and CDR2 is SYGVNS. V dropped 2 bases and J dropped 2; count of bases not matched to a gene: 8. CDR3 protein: CASSEAGLAFHTDTQYF. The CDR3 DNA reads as TGTGCCAGCAGTGAAGCGGGACTAGCTTTCCACACAGATACGCAGTATTTT.

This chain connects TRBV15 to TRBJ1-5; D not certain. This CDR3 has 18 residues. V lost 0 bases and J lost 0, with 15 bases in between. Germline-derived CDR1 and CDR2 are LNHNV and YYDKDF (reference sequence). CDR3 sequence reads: CATSRDGNPPNSNQPQHF. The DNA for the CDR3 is TGTGCCACCAGCAGAGATGGGAACCCCCCAAATAGCAATCAGCCCCAGCATTTT.

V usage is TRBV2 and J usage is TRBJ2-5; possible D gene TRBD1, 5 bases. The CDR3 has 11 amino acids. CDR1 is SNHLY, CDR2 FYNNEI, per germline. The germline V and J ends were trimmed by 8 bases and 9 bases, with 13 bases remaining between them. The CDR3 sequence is CASVQAQAQYF. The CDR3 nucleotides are TGTGCCAGCGTTCAAGCACAGGCCCAGTACTTC.

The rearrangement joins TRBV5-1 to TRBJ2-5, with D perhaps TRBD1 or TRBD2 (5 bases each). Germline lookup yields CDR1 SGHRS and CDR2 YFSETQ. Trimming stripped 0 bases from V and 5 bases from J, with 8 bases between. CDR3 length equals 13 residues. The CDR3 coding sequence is TGCGCCAGCAGCTTGGAGGGACCGGAGACCCAGTACTTC. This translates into CASSLEGPETQYF.

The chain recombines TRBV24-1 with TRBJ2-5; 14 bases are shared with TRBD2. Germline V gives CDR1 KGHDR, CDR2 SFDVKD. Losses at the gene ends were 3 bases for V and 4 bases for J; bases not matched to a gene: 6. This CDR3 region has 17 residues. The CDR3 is CATSDAMTSGRGETQYF. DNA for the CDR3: TGTGCCACCAGTGATGCGATGACTAGCGGGAGGGGAGAGACCCAGTACTTC.

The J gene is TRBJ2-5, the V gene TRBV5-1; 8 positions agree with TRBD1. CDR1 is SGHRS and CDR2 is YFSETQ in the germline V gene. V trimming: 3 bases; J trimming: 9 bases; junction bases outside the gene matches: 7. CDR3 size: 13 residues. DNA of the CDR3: TGCGCCAGCAGCTACACAGGGGGTTATGCCCAGTACTTC. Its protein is CASSYTGGYAQYF.

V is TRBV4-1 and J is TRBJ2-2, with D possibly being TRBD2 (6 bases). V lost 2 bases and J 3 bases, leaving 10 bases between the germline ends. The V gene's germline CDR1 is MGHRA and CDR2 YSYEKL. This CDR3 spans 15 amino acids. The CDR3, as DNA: TGCGCCAGCAGCCAACCATGGGGGGACACCGGGGAGCTGTTTTTT. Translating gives CASSQPWGDTGELFF.

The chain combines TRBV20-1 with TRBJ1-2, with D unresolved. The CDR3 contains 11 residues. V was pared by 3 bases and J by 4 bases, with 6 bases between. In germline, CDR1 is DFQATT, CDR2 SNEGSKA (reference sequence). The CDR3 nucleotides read TGCAGTGCTAGGAGTGGCTATGGCTACACCTTC. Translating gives CSARSGYGYTF.

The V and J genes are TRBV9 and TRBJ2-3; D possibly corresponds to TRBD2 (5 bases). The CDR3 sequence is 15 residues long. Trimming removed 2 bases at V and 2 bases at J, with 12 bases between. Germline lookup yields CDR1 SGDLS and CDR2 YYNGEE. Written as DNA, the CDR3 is TGTGCCAGCAGCGTGAGCCAGCGGAACACAGATACGCAGTATTTT. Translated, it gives CASSVSQRNTDTQYF.

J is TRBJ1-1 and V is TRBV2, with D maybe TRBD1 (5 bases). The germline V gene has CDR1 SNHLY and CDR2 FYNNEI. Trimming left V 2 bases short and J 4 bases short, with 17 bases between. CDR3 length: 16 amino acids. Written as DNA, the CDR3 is TGTGCCAGCAGTGAATCCCGGATCAGGGCTACCACTGAAGCTTTCTTT. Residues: CASSESRIRATTEAFF.

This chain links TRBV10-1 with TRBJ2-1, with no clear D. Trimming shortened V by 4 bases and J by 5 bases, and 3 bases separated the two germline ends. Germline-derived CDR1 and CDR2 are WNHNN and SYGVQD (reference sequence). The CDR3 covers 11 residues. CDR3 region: CASSAHNEQFF. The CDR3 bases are TGCGCCAGCAGTGCTCACAATGAGCAGTTCTTC.